A selection of T cell receptor beta chains follows, all from one sample in a study of cytomegalovirus exposure and HLA in healthy donors. Sequencing was performed with immunoSEQ multiplex PCR; in TCRdb, only in-frame clones are kept and a portion is missing. Here the sample spans around 150,000 clones, more than 75% being singletons. Sequenced: PBMCs. The origin of the receptors is a man aged 18 to 29 in good health and CMV-seropositive. Each CDR3 is given with its conserved first and last residue. D genes are given only for firm matches. Clone size appears in some rows only: once, few, many, or a class for an expanded clone.

D gene: TRBD1; V gene: TRBV9; J gene: TRBJ2-7; clone size: NA; CDR3 DNA: TGTGCCAGCAGCATCCGGGACAGGGACTACGAGCAGTACTTC; CDR3 protein: CASSIRDRDYEQYF
D gene: NA; V gene: TRBV6-5; J gene: TRBJ1-1; clone size: NA; CDR3 DNA: TGTGCCAGCAGTTACTCGGGCAGGGAAGCTTTCTTT; CDR3 protein: CASSYSGREAFF
D gene: TRBD2; V gene: TRBV27; J gene: TRBJ2-1; clone size: NA; CDR3 DNA: TGTGCCAGCAGTTCCGGGACTAGCGGTTACAATGAGCAGTTCTTC; CDR3 protein: CASSSGTSGYNEQFF
D gene: NA; V gene: TRBV7-2; J gene: TRBJ2-7; clone size: NA; CDR3 DNA: TGTGCCAGCAGCTTAGAGGAGTCGTACTACGAGCAGTACTTC; CDR3 protein: CASSLEESYYEQYF
D gene: TRBD1; V gene: TRBV10-3; J gene: TRBJ1-3; clone size: NA; CDR3 DNA: TGTGCCACCGGACAGGGGGCTAGACTAAACACCATATATTTT; CDR3 protein: CATGQGARLNTIYF
D gene: TRBD2; V gene: TRBV7-7; J gene: TRBJ2-3; clone size: few; CDR3 DNA: TGTGCCAGCAGCGCCGGGACTAGCGGAGGAGATACGCAGTATTTT; CDR3 protein: CASSAGTSGGDTQYF
D gene: NA; V gene: TRBV9; J gene: TRBJ1-1; clone size: once; CDR3 DNA: TGTGCCAGCAGCGTAGTTGGGGGCAGTAGAACTGAAGCTTTCTTT; CDR3 protein: CASSVVGGSRTEAFF
D gene: TRBD1; V gene: TRBV19; J gene: TRBJ1-1; clone size: few; CDR3 DNA: TGTGCCAGTAGTATGACAGGGGGGCTCACTGAAGCTTTCTTT; CDR3 protein: CASSMTGGLTEAFF
D gene: TRBD2; V gene: TRBV29-1; J gene: TRBJ2-7; clone size: NA; CDR3 DNA: TGCAGCGTTGAAACACTCGGAGCGGGGGACCTATACGAGCAGTACTTC; CDR3 protein: CSVETLGAGDLYEQYF
D gene: TRBD2; V gene: TRBV29-1; J gene: TRBJ2-2; clone size: NA; CDR3 DNA: TGCAGCGTTGAGGTTGGCGGGAGGGTCGGGACCGGGGAGCTGTTTTTT; CDR3 protein: CSVEVGGRVGTGELFF
D gene: NA; V gene: TRBV11-3; J gene: TRBJ2-7; clone size: NA; CDR3 DNA: TGTGCCAGCAGCCCCCACCCCCGGGAGTCGGGCGAGCAGTACTTC; CDR3 protein: CASSPHPRESGEQYF
D gene: NA; V gene: TRBV5-5; J gene: TRBJ1-1; clone size: NA; CDR3 DNA: TGTGCCAGCAGCTGGACACTGAACACTGAAGCTTTCTTT; CDR3 protein: CASSWTLNTEAFF
D gene: TRBD1; V gene: TRBV5-6; J gene: TRBJ2-2; clone size: NA; CDR3 DNA: TGTGCCAGCAGCTCCGGACAGGAGAACACCGGGGAGCTGTTTTTT; CDR3 protein: CASSSGQENTGELFF
D gene: TRBD2; V gene: TRBV2; J gene: TRBJ2-1; clone size: NA; CDR3 DNA: TGTGCCAGCAGTATGACTAGCGGGATCTCCTACAATGAGCAGTTCTTC; CDR3 protein: CASSMTSGISYNEQFF
D gene: TRBD1; V gene: TRBV7-9; J gene: TRBJ1-4; clone size: NA; CDR3 DNA: TGTGCCAGCAGCTTACCGGACAGGTTTGAAAAACTGTTTTTT; CDR3 protein: CASSLPDRFEKLFF
D gene: NA; V gene: TRBV19; J gene: TRBJ1-6; clone size: NA; CDR3 DNA: TGTGCCAGTAGTGGCTTAGGGGGCTCCTATAATTCACCCCTCCACTTT; CDR3 protein: CASSGLGGSYNSPLHF
D gene: TRBD1; V gene: TRBV4-3; J gene: TRBJ1-1; clone size: NA; CDR3 DNA: TGCGCCAGCAGCCAAGTTGCTCCGACAGGGGTGAACACTGAAGCTTTCTTT; CDR3 protein: CASSQVAPTGVNTEAFF
D gene: NA; V gene: TRBV23-1; J gene: TRBJ2-7; clone size: NA; CDR3 DNA: TGCGCCAGCAGTCAATCGGACATTTTCCCCTACGAGCAGTACTTC; CDR3 protein: CASSQSDIFPYEQYF
D gene: NA; V gene: TRBV2; J gene: TRBJ1-4; clone size: NA; CDR3 DNA: TGTGCCAGCAGGGGACTGGTTGCTGAAAAACTGTTTTTT; CDR3 protein: CASRGLVAEKLFF
D gene: NA; V gene: TRBV9; J gene: TRBJ1-3; clone size: NA; CDR3 DNA: TGTGCCAGCAGCGGGGCAGGGTATCCAGGAAACACCATATATTTT; CDR3 protein: CASSGAGYPGNTIYF
D gene: TRBD1; V gene: TRBV15; J gene: TRBJ2-7; clone size: NA; CDR3 DNA: TGTGCCACCAGCAGAGATAACGGGACAGGGTTTTTCGAGCAGTACTTC; CDR3 protein: CATSRDNGTGFFEQYF
D gene: NA; V gene: TRBV18; J gene: TRBJ1-2; clone size: few; CDR3 DNA: TGTGCCAGCTCGCCCGACAGTGACTATGGCTACACCTTC; CDR3 protein: CASSPDSDYGYTF
D gene: TRBD1; V gene: TRBV14; J gene: TRBJ1-6; clone size: NA; CDR3 DNA: TGTGCCAGCAGCCAGGGACAGCCGAATTCACCCCTCCACTTT; CDR3 protein: CASSQGQPNSPLHF
D gene: NA; V gene: TRBV5-4; J gene: TRBJ1-5; clone size: once; CDR3 DNA: TGTGCCAGCAGCTTGAATGGACACGCCAATCAGCCCCAGCATTTT; CDR3 protein: CASSLNGHANQPQHF
D gene: TRBD1; V gene: TRBV19; J gene: TRBJ2-1; clone size: NA; CDR3 DNA: TGTGCCAGTAGTCTCCTCGCACCCCGGGACAGGCAGCTAAGCTCCTACAATGAGCAGTTCTTC; CDR3 protein: CASSLLAPRDRQLSSYNEQFF
D gene: NA; V gene: TRBV25-1; J gene: TRBJ2-7; clone size: NA; CDR3 DNA: TGTGCCAGCAGTGCCCGGGCGGCAGAAGGCAGGGGGGCCTACGAGCAGTACTTC; CDR3 protein: CASSARAAEGRGAYEQYF
D gene: TRBD1; V gene: TRBV27; J gene: TRBJ1-5; clone size: NA; CDR3 DNA: TGTGCCAGCAGTCCGGGACAGGGGAGTCAGCCCCAGCATTTT; CDR3 protein: CASSPGQGSQPQHF
D gene: TRBD2; V gene: TRBV19; J gene: TRBJ2-3; clone size: NA; CDR3 DNA: TGTGCCAGTAGTATGGAACTAGCGCGCGCAGATACGCAGTATTTT; CDR3 protein: CASSMELARADTQYF
D gene: NA; V gene: TRBV7-2; J gene: TRBJ2-6; clone size: NA; CDR3 DNA: TGTGCCAGCAGCTTAGAACTAGTGAACGTCCTGACTTTC; CDR3 protein: CASSLELVNVLTF
D gene: TRBD1; V gene: TRBV7-2; J gene: TRBJ2-7; clone size: few; CDR3 DNA: TGTGCCAGCAGCCCCCTCCCGGCAGGGGGATCCTACGAGCAGTACTTC; CDR3 protein: CASSPLPAGGSYEQYF
D gene: NA; V gene: TRBV5-1; J gene: TRBJ2-6; clone size: NA; CDR3 DNA: TGCGCCAGCAGCTCACAGGTCTCTGGGGCCAACGGCCTGACTTTC; CDR3 protein: CASSSQVSGANGLTF
D gene: NA; V gene: TRBV5-5; J gene: TRBJ2-2; clone size: few; CDR3 DNA: TGTGCCAGCAGCTTAGCACACAGGGCGGGCACCGGGGAGCTGTTTTTT; CDR3 protein: CASSLAHRAGTGELFF
D gene: TRBD2; V gene: TRBV2; J gene: TRBJ2-7; clone size: NA; CDR3 DNA: TGTGCCAGCAAGAGAGGGAGGGACCCCTACGAGCAGTACTTC; CDR3 protein: CASKRGRDPYEQYF
D gene: TRBD1; V gene: TRBV5-1; J gene: TRBJ1-2; clone size: NA; CDR3 DNA: TGCGCCAGCAGCTTTACAGGGGGAGGGTATGGCTACACCTTC; CDR3 protein: CASSFTGGGYGYTF
D gene: NA; V gene: TRBV29-1; J gene: TRBJ1-2; clone size: NA; CDR3 DNA: TGCAGCGCGCTGACAGGTACCAACTATGGCTACACCTTC; CDR3 protein: CSALTGTNYGYTF
D gene: NA; V gene: TRBV6-1; J gene: TRBJ2-7; clone size: NA; CDR3 DNA: TGTGCCAGCAGTGAAGCGACGGGATCCTACGAGCAGTACTTC; CDR3 protein: CASSEATGSYEQYF
D gene: TRBD1; V gene: TRBV27; J gene: TRBJ2-7; clone size: NA; CDR3 DNA: TGTGCCAGCGGCCCCGGGACAGCAGGATTCGAGCAGTACTTC; CDR3 protein: CASGPGTAGFEQYF
D gene: TRBD1; V gene: TRBV2; J gene: TRBJ1-5; clone size: NA; CDR3 DNA: TGTGCCAGCAGGGGCGACAGGGTCTGGCAGCCCCAGCATTTT; CDR3 protein: CASRGDRVWQPQHF
D gene: NA; V gene: TRBV27; J gene: TRBJ2-6; clone size: NA; CDR3 DNA: TGTGCCAGCAGGAAACTATATTCTGGGGCCAACGGCCTGACTTTC; CDR3 protein: CASRKLYSGANGLTF
D gene: TRBD1; V gene: TRBV2; J gene: TRBJ1-1; clone size: NA; CDR3 DNA: TGTGCCAGCAGTCGGGACAGGGGTAACACTGAAGCTTTCTTT; CDR3 protein: CASSRDRGNTEAFF
D gene: NA; V gene: TRBV5-4; J gene: TRBJ2-7; clone size: few; CDR3 DNA: TGTGCCAGCAGCTTGGTCTATTCTGACACCTACGAGCAGTACTTC; CDR3 protein: CASSLVYSDTYEQYF
D gene: NA; V gene: TRBV29-1; J gene: TRBJ2-1; clone size: NA; CDR3 DNA: TGCAGCGCCTCCTCCGGGGAGATGCCGTTCTTC; CDR3 protein: CSASSGEMPFF
D gene: TRBD2; V gene: TRBV6-1; J gene: TRBJ2-7; clone size: once; CDR3 DNA: TGTGCCAGCAGGGGACTAGCGGGAGTTGCGAACTTC; CDR3 protein: CASRGLAGVANF
D gene: TRBD1; V gene: TRBV6-5; J gene: TRBJ1-2; clone size: NA; CDR3 DNA: TGTGCCAGCAGACCCGGGACAGGGGGCTATGGCTACACCTTC; CDR3 protein: CASRPGTGGYGYTF
D gene: TRBD2; V gene: TRBV27; J gene: TRBJ2-1; clone size: NA; CDR3 DNA: TGTGCCAGCAGTCTCCGTAGCGGGGTAAACAATGAGCAGTTCTTC; CDR3 protein: CASSLRSGVNNEQFF
D gene: NA; V gene: TRBV19; J gene: TRBJ2-5; clone size: NA; CDR3 DNA: TGTGCCAGTAGTATAGTCTGGGGAGGAGAGACCCAGTACTTC; CDR3 protein: CASSIVWGGETQYF